The 9 T cell receptor beta chains below come from one sample, sequenced in a study of blood T cell repertoires in COVID-19. Assay used: immunoSEQ multiplex PCR; TCRdb lists only in-frame clones, some missing. The sample consists of roughly 120,000 clones, approximately 82% of them appearing once. Source material: peripheral blood. All receptors come from a man between 65 and 79 years old with active or convalescent COVID-19.

This chain's CDR3 is CASSQEGQGNTEAFF. The CDR3 DNA is TGTGCCAGCAGCCAAGAGGGACAGGGGAACACTGAAGCTTTCTTT. The gene calls are TRBV3-1 (or the pseudogene TRBV3-2) and TRBJ1-1; TRBD1 aligns across 9 bases. Germline lookup yields CDR1 LGHDT and CDR2 YNNKEL (reference sequence). CDR3 size: 15 residues. Trimming took 0 bases from V and 1 from J; bases not matched to a gene: 0.

This chain links TRBV21-1 with TRBJ2-7; the D call TRBD2 from the table was never checked on the DNA. TRBV21-1 has pseudogene status. The CDR3 loop spans 11 amino acids. The CDR3 region has the DNA TGTGCCAGCAGCATAGTCTACGAGCAGTACTTC. Its translation is CASSIVYEQYF.

The chain carries TRBV4-1 and TRBJ2-7, with 11 bases matching TRBD2. The length of the CDR3 is 15 residues. Germline V gene lookup returns CDR1 MGHRA and CDR2 YSYEKL. V trimming: 6 bases; J trimming: 6 bases; junction bases outside the gene matches: 10. The CDR3 reads CASRKNLGLAVEQYF. The CDR3 DNA sequence: TGCGCCAGCAGAAAGAATCTGGGACTAGCGGTCGAGCAGTACTTC.

The rearrangement joins TRBV5-1 to TRBJ1-2, with TRBD1 identical over 7 bases. V trimming: 3 bases; J trimming: 4 bases; junction bases outside the gene matches: 9. The CDR3 has 15 residues. Germline CDR1 reads SGHRS; CDR2 reads YFSETQ. The CDR3 region is CASSSARRDSYGYTF. In nucleotides, the CDR3 is TGCGCCAGCAGCTCTGCCCGCCGGGACAGCTATGGCTACACCTTC.

This clone was detected only a few times. The gene calls are TRBV29-1 and TRBJ1-2; a weak D match, TRBD1 (6 bases). V dropped 8 bases and J dropped 0 bases, with 13 bases sitting between them. Germline loops: CDR1 SQVTM, CDR2 ANQGSEA. This CDR3 has 13 amino acids. The DNA for the CDR3 is TGCAGCATCAGGGGCCAAACTAACTATGGCTACACCTTC. Protein product: CSIRGQTNYGYTF.

This clone was seen more than once but under ten times. This chain links TRBV28 with TRBJ2-1, with TRBD1 identical over 8 bases. The CDR3 is made up of 14 amino acids. Trimming took 1 base from V and 14 from J; bases not matched to a gene: 10. Germline V gene lookup returns CDR1 MDHEN and CDR2 SYDVKM. The CDR3 DNA sequence: TGTGCCAGCAGTTTATTTGGACAGGGATTGGGGGAGTTCTTC. Translating gives CASSLFGQGLGEFF.

This chain connects TRBV2 to TRBJ2-1, with 11 bases identical to TRBD1. Trimming took 4 bases from V and 6 from J; bases not matched to a gene: 5. The CDR3 spans 15 residues. Germline V gives CDR1 SNHLY, CDR2 FYNNEI. CDR3 sequence: CASSVDRGRFNEQFF. CDR3 sequence (DNA): TGTGCCAGCAGTGTGGACAGGGGGCGTTTCAATGAGCAGTTCTTC.

The chain joins TRBV9 to TRBJ2-2, with a tentative D call TRBD1 (6 bases). With 4 bases removed from V and 6 bases from J, the gap between germline ends came to 22 bases. The germline CDR1 and CDR2 sequences are SGDLS and YYNGEE. This CDR3 spans 17 amino acids. CDR3 DNA: TGTGCCAGCAGCACCCGGGGAGACCACTCAGGGGCCGGGGAGCTGTTTTTT. It encodes CASSTRGDHSGAGELFF. Based on the CDR3 plus reference TRBV9 and TRBJ2-2, the full variable domain is DSGVTQTPKHLITATGQRVTLRCSPRSGDLSVYWYQQSLDQGLQFLIQYYNGEERAKGNILERFSAQQFPDLHSELNLSSLELGDSALYFCASSTRGDHSGAGELFFGEGSRLTVL.

The chain uses TRBV6-2 or TRBV6-3 and TRBJ2-1; D is perhaps TRBD1 (6 bases). The CDR3 extends over 17 amino acids. The V and J ends lost 0 bases and 2 bases respectively, with 14 bases between them. CDR1 and CDR2 (germline): MNHEY, SVGEGT. The CDR3 region is CASSYSTTGTTYNEQFF. In DNA, the CDR3 is TGTGCCAGCAGTTACTCGACAACCGGGACAACCTACAATGAGCAGTTCTTC.